The present entry profiles one T cell receptor (beta chain) with its context. Its specificity is not known. This sample was included in a study of Graves' ophthalmopathy and Graves' hyperthyroidism. Study findings and constraints: Blood also contained most of the expanded thyroid clonotypes above 0.001 frequency. The 13-signature model separated ophthalmopathy from stable hyperthyroidism at roughly 88% sensitivity and around 77% specificity. The study's model predicted ophthalmopathy progression at 70% to 71% sensitivity and 72% to 85% specificity.

The authors amplified TCR beta CDR3 regions, and they did so from RNA transcripts for repertoire sequencing. The workflow started with a first-round RT-PCR run with HTBI primers and then moved on to a second-round multiplex PCR. TCRdb called the multiplex PCR reads again in MiXCR, with one record for every CDR3 protein. Here the sample spans some 750,000 distinct CDR3 sequences, about 44% being singletons. V lost 10 bases to trimming and J lost 11 bases; unmatched junction nucleotides: 12. The CDR3 length is 13 residues. Germline CDR1 reads ENHRY; CDR2 reads SYGVKD. The TCR was taken from an adult man with Graves' ophthalmopathy. Specimen: peripheral blood. J is TRBJ1-1 and V is TRBV10-3; 11 nucleotides agree with TRBD1. The CDR3 nucleotides read TGTGCCAGCACCGCGGGACAGGGGGATTCGGCTTTCTTT. This codes for CASTAGQGDSAFF.